This T cell receptor beta chain was recorded in a study of cytomegalovirus exposure and HLA in healthy donors. The study's findings and limits: The tendency of first-cohort TCR clusters to co-occur in the 120 or so validation repertoires was the finding of a later analysis.

Trimming left V 8 bases short and J 6 bases short, with 13 bases between. In germline, CDR1 is MDHEN, CDR2 SYDVKM. The CDR3 contains 12 residues. Sequencing was performed with immunoSEQ multiplex PCR; in TCRdb, only in-frame clones are kept and a portion is missing. This sample has about 350,000 clones, with around 87% found just once. Note on this clone: Its antigen is still unknown.

The sample was PBMCs. The chain couples TRBV28 to TRBJ1-2; tentative D call: TRBD1 (6 bases). This receptor was obtained from a woman in her thirties in good health and CMV-seropositive. The CDR3 protein is CASLGQFHGYTF. CDR3 nucleotide sequence: TGTGCCAGCCTCGGACAGTTCCATGGCTACACCTTC.